This paragraph reports one T cell receptor beta chain. Its target antigen remains unknown. Per-base quality was not reported, and no clone a single base away is much larger than it. CDR1 LGHNA and CDR2 YSLEER are derived from the germline V gene. Measured from the cysteine to the phenylalanine, the CDR3 is 20 residues long. The only DNA kept is the CDR3, 60 bases in frame from the first base. V and J are trimmed by 0 bases and 0 bases, and the gene matches miss 16 bases of the junction. TCRbeta CDR3 regions were amplified from genomic DNA by means of the immunoSEQ Assay, a bias-controlled multiplex PCR. The paper's processing steps were these. Nucleated cell counts per sample were estimated from amplification of reference gene primers within the assay. To quantify the absolute abundance of each unique TCRbeta CDR3 rearrangement, sequence reads were collapsed and filtered. Productive Simpson clonality was computed per sample as the square root of Simpson's diversity index over productive rearrangements. Here the immuneACCESS table is served through TCRdb, limited to in-frame sequences with V and J called. Missing clones are a known gap in these copies; in checked studies unresolved V genes cover under half, and the rest lacks a known reason. For V, J and clone size, that table is used; D and trimming come from the DNA. The table for this sample lists fewer than 500,000 clones; roughly 87% of them were counted only once. The top ten constitute approximately 2% of the sample.

Participants in the prospective study were enrolled through a virtual design, were aged roughly 18 to 100 years, and lived in approximately 25 United States geographic areas. In the prospective study, cohorts were assigned on the basis of participant-reported clinical history obtained from a screening survey and a study questionnaire. Each participant in the prospective study had whole blood, serum and a nasopharyngeal or oropharyngeal swab collected by mobile phlebotomists. Participants in the prospective study had the option to provide additional blood draws and questionnaires over a 2-month period. Blood samples from the prospective study were shipped frozen or at room temperature prior to DNA extraction. The record originates from a study of blood T cell repertoires in COVID-19 (dated by TCRdb to the early 2020s). Regarding the complete study: Collaborator samples came from the United States, Italy and Spain and covered acute and convalescent phases of COVID-19. Deeply sampled blood TCRbeta repertoires from subjects exposed to, actively infected with, or recovered from COVID-19 were included in the dataset. The repertoires were released in a freely available public database intended as a resource for research on the immune response to SARS-CoV-2. Where HLA class I and class II types were available, the types were taken from metadata supplied by the sample provider, not from assay-based typing. The prospective study material was composed of cDNA or gDNA derived from T cells, B-cell-depleted T cells, or PBMCs. The samples were drawn from the first 160 participants of the ongoing ImmuneRACE study and from 1,254 subjects provided by 6 global collaborators. A de-identified subject ID, COVID-19 status, age in years and sex were almost always included in the sample metadata. Broad study findings and their caveats: How much clinical and demographic metadata was included differed by source and by participant, and the metadata was provided uncurated.

Sequenced: PBMCs or T cells enriched from blood (not recorded which). The V and J genes are TRBV4-3 and TRBJ1-2, with TRBD1 identical over 7 junction bases. The TCR originated in a woman aged 18-30 years with acute COVID-19. The DNA is as follows: TGCGCCAGCAGCCAAGATCCAATGATATTCCGGGACAGAGCTAACTATGGCTACACCTTC. Its coded protein is CASSQDPMIFRDRANYGYTF.